The sequence of this T cell receptor beta chain was determined in a study of tissue T cells after allogeneic stem cell transplantation. Study results and limitations: Limitations included a small, clinically heterogeneous cohort and limited sampling depth. Alloreactivity or antigen specificity of tissue TCRs was not determined; some clones might be host cells. Across patients, clones rarely overlapped, yet motif clusters were shared tissue-specifically. Anatomically similar tissues had similar TCR repertoires within each patient.

Between the trimmed V and J ends, which lost 0 bases and 7 bases, there was a span of 7 bases. Germline V gene lookup returns CDR1 GKSSPN and CDR2 SITVG. The CDR3 contains 11 residues. Produced via immunoSEQ multiplex PCR; TCRdb's table is partial and in-frame only. The table has more than 40,000 clones, approximately 70% seen once. In the case of this clone: Its target is unknown. Germline and genes: mouse. The CDR3 goes on 1 residue after the read ends, and that part is filled in from the germline J gene.

The chain has TRBV31 and TRBJ2-7; the D is unclear. Material for sequencing was sorted cells pooled from one or two spleens. The clonotype comes from a pool of C57BL/6 mice in good health. The CDR3 protein is CAWSLSLEQYF. Incomplete CDR3 DNA: TGTGCCTGGAGTCTATCCTTGGAACAGTAC. The whole variable domain, filled in from reference TRBV31 and TRBJ2-7, reads AQTIHQWPVAEIKAVGSPLSLGCTIKGKSSPNLYWYWQATGGTLQQLFYSITVGQVESVVQLNLSASRPKDDQFILSTEKLLLSHSGFYLCAWSLSLEQYFGPGTRLTVL.